These T cell receptor beta chains were read from a single sample in a study of cytomegalovirus exposure and HLA in healthy donors. Only in-frame clones appear in the TCRdb table, and some are missing; sequencing was by immunoSEQ multiplex PCR. The sample has about 140,000 clones; around three fifths are singletons. Material for sequencing was PBMCs. Receptor source: a male donor in good health and CMV-seronegative. CDR3s include the opening cysteine and the closing phenylalanine or tryptophan. Each record gives: D gene, J gene, V gene, clone size, CDR3 DNA, CDR3 protein. D genes are given only for firm matches. Clone size appears in some rows only: once, few, many, or a class for an expanded clone.

>TRBD1|TRBJ1-3|TRBV7-9|.
TGTGCCAGCAGTTGGGACAGAGGAAACACCATATATTTT
CASSWDRGNTIYF
>TRBD1|TRBJ2-7|TRBV5-6|once
TGTGCCAGCAGCTTGTTAGGGCAGGGGGCCTACGAGCAGTACTTC
CASSLLGQGAYEQYF
>.|TRBJ2-2|TRBV6-1|.
TGTGCCAGCAGTGAACAGGGGAACACCGGGGAGCTGTTTTTT
CASSEQGNTGELFF
>.|TRBJ2-7|TRBV29-1|few
TGCAGCGCTAATGACGGGACCTACGAGCAGTACTTC
CSANDGTYEQYF
>TRBD2|TRBJ2-5|TRBV5-1|.
TGCGCCAGCAGCTTGACGGGCGGGGGGCCCTCCCAAGAGACCCAGTACTTC
CASSLTGGGPSQETQYF
>TRBD1|TRBJ2-1|TRBV9|.
TGTGCCAGCAGCTCTTGGACAGGAGCCGCCAATGAGCAGTTCTTC
CASSSWTGAANEQFF
>TRBD1|TRBJ2-7|TRBV4-2|.
TGTGCCAGCAGCTCCCTAACAGGGGAGAACGAGCAGTACTTC
CASSSLTGENEQYF
>.|TRBJ2-1|TRBV19|once
TGTGCCAGTAGTATGGCGGCCGGGAGCTCCTACAATGAGCAGTTCTTC
CASSMAAGSSYNEQFF
>TRBD1|TRBJ1-2|TRBV19|.
TGTGCCAGTAGCCCAGGGAGGACAGGGAATGGCTACACCTTC
CASSPGRTGNGYTF
>TRBD2|TRBJ2-5|TRBV11-3|.
TGTGCCAGCAGCCCGGGGGGGGTCCAAGAGACCCAGTACTTC
CASSPGGVQETQYF
>.|TRBJ2-4|TRBV29-1|few
TGCAGCGTTGAAGGCAACTCACTAGCCAAAAACATTCAGTACTTC
CSVEGNSLAKNIQYF
>.|TRBJ2-3|TRBV7-3|few
TGTGCCAGCAGCTTAACGGCCTCATATCGCACAGATACGCAGTATTTT
CASSLTASYRTDTQYF
>TRBD2|TRBJ2-5|TRBV11-1|.
TGTGCCAGCAGTACCCCCGTGGCTGGGGGGGGAGAGACCCAGTACTTC
CASSTPVAGGGETQYF
>.|TRBJ2-7|TRBV13|medium-sized
TGTGCCAGCAGCTTAGTCGGCAGGGCCTCCTACGAGCAGTACTTC
CASSLVGRASYEQYF
>.|TRBJ1-3|TRBV29-1|.
TGCAGCGTATCAACAGGAGACTCTGGAAACACCATATATTTT
CSVSTGDSGNTIYF
>TRBD2|TRBJ2-5|TRBV18|.
TGTGCCAGCTCACCGGCAGGGACTAGCGGGTCGGGGACCCAGTACTTC
CASSPAGTSGSGTQYF
>TRBD2|TRBJ2-7|TRBV9|.
TGTGCCAGCAGCGTAGAGGTTAGCGGGGCGTACGAGCAGTACTTC
CASSVEVSGAYEQYF
>TRBD2|TRBJ2-1|TRBV9|.
TGTGCCAGCAGCGCCTCCGGGGCGGGGGGGAACAATGAGCAGTTCTTC
CASSASGAGGNNEQFF
>.|TRBJ2-4|TRBV10-3|.
TGTGCCATCAGTGAGACAGGGCGGGACATTCAGTACTTC
CAISETGRDIQYF
>.|TRBJ2-3|TRBV28|few
TGTGCCAGCAGTCCCCCACAGACCCCAGATACGCAGTATTTT
CASSPPQTPDTQYF
>.|TRBJ2-3|TRBV30|.
TGTGCCTGCTTGGAGGGGATGTCCCGCACAGATACGCAGTATTTT
CACLEGMSRTDTQYF
>TRBD1|TRBJ1-5|TRBV9|.
TGTGCCAGCAGCGTAGGTGGGGGACAGGGGCCGGCGGGGCCCCAGCATTTT
CASSVGGGQGPAGPQHF
>.|TRBJ1-6|TRBV27|.
TGTGCCAGCAGTTTTTCCTCCGGGGTTTCACCCCTCCACTTT
CASSFSSGVSPLHF
>TRBD1|TRBJ1-1|TRBV28|.
TGTGCCAGCAGTTTAACAGGGGGCTGGACTGAAGCTTTCTTT
CASSLTGGWTEAFF
>.|TRBJ1-6|TRBV19|few
TGTGCCAGTACCATGACAGGCCTATCACCCCTCCACTTT
CASTMTGLSPLHF
>.|TRBJ1-5|TRBV2|.
TGTGCCAGCAGTGAAGTGGGACAAAATCAGCCCCAGCATTTT
CASSEVGQNQPQHF
>.|TRBJ2-6|TRBV4-1|few
TGCGCCAGCAGCCAAAGATGGCCCCTCTCCCCAAACGTCCTGACTTTC
CASSQRWPLSPNVLTF
>.|TRBJ1-1|TRBV19|.
TGTGCCAGTAGTATGGATCGAATTAGGGGAATGAACACTGAAGCTTTCTTT
CASSMDRIRGMNTEAFF
>.|TRBJ1-5|TRBV28|.
TGTGCCAGCAGGCCAACAGGGTCCCAATCTCAGCCCCAGCATTTT
CASRPTGSQSQPQHF
>TRBD1|TRBJ1-6|TRBV4-3|.
TGCGCCAGCAGCCGGCAGACAGGGGCGGATGGTTCACCCCTCCACTTT
CASSRQTGADGSPLHF
>TRBD1|TRBJ1-2|TRBV7-9|once
TGTGCCAGCAGCATACGGCCGACAGGGCCCAAGGACTATGGCTACACCTTC
CASSIRPTGPKDYGYTF
>TRBD1|TRBJ2-7|TRBV27|.
TGTGCCAGCAGTTTATACGCCCCTACAGGGGCCGAGCAGTACTTC
CASSLYAPTGAEQYF
>.|TRBJ2-4|TRBV7-9|.
TGTGCCAGCAGCCCCAGGGTGCTGGCCAAAAACATTCAGTACTTC
CASSPRVLAKNIQYF
>TRBD1|TRBJ1-3|TRBV5-4|.
TGTGCCAGCAGCTTGTTCGGACAGGGCTCTGGAAACACCATATATTTT
CASSLFGQGSGNTIYF
>TRBD1|TRBJ1-5|TRBV28|.
TGTGCCAGCAGTTTAACACAGGGGTGGAATCAGCCCCAGCATTTT
CASSLTQGWNQPQHF
>.|TRBJ2-3|TRBV19|.
TGTGCCAGTAGTATGCGCGGGGTTTACACAGATACGCAGTATTTT
CASSMRGVYTDTQYF
>TRBD1|TRBJ2-3|TRBV15|.
TGTGCCACCAGCAGAACGAAGGCACAGGGGGCGGCAGATACGCAGTATTTT
CATSRTKAQGAADTQYF
>TRBD1|TRBJ1-2|TRBV11-2|.
TGTGCCAGCAGCCCCAGAGGGACAGCCAATGAGGGCTACACCTTC
CASSPRGTANEGYTF
>TRBD1|TRBJ1-6|TRBV5-1|.
TGCGCCAGCAGCTCCGGACAGGGGATGGGTAATTCACCCCTCCACTTT
CASSSGQGMGNSPLHF
>.|TRBJ1-6|TRBV5-4|.
TGTGCCAGCAGCCCCAGGACAGCCCCTAATTCACCCCTCCACTTT
CASSPRTAPNSPLHF
>.|TRBJ2-3|TRBV11-2|few
TGTGCCAGCAGCTTGGCCCCTGCCAGCACAGATACGCAGTATTTT
CASSLAPASTDTQYF
>TRBD2|TRBJ2-1|TRBV5-4|few
TGTGCCAGCAGCCTTAGCGGGGGGCCTTGGAATGAGCAGTTCTTC
CASSLSGGPWNEQFF
>.|TRBJ2-7|TRBV7-9|few
TGTGCCAGCAGCTTAGGAGGCGGTTACGAGCAGTACTTC
CASSLGGGYEQYF
>.|TRBJ1-2|TRBV6-1|once
TGTGCCAGCAGTGCCGGGGGGGCGGGCTATGGCTACACCTTC
CASSAGGAGYGYTF
>TRBD1|TRBJ1-1|TRBV28|few
TGTGCCAGCAGTTTGGTGGGGAGGGGACAGGGTAACACTGAAGCTTTCTTT
CASSLVGRGQGNTEAFF
>TRBD2|TRBJ2-1|TRBV27|few
TGTGCCAGCAGAGGGCTAGCGGGGGGTTACAATGAGCAGTTCTTC
CASRGLAGGYNEQFF
>.|TRBJ2-7|TRBV5-5|.
TGTGCCAGCAGCCTCCTGGGGCCCTCCTACGAGCAGTACTTC
CASSLLGPSYEQYF
>TRBD2|TRBJ2-5|TRBV7-3|.
TGTGCCAGCAGCGACGGGGGGGTAGAGACCCAGTACTTC
CASSDGGVETQYF
>TRBD1|TRBJ1-6|TRBV5-1|few
TGCGCCAGCAGCTACGAAGGACAGGGTGATGATTCACCCCTCCACTTT
CASSYEGQGDDSPLHF
>.|TRBJ1-2|TRBV25-1|.
TGTGCCAGCAGTGGTTACGGGCCAGGGGTCAATGGCTACACCTTC
CASSGYGPGVNGYTF
>.|TRBJ2-3|TRBV6-1|.
TGTGCCAGCAGTGAGTGGCTGAATACGCAGTATTTT
CASSEWLNTQYF
>TRBD2|TRBJ2-5|TRBV5-1|.
TGCGCCAGCAGCCCCGGACTAGCTGGGACCCAGTACTTC
CASSPGLAGTQYF
>TRBD1|TRBJ2-2|TRBV5-4|few
TGTGCCAGCCGGGGACAGGGGGACACCGGGGAGCTGTTTTTT
CASRGQGDTGELFF